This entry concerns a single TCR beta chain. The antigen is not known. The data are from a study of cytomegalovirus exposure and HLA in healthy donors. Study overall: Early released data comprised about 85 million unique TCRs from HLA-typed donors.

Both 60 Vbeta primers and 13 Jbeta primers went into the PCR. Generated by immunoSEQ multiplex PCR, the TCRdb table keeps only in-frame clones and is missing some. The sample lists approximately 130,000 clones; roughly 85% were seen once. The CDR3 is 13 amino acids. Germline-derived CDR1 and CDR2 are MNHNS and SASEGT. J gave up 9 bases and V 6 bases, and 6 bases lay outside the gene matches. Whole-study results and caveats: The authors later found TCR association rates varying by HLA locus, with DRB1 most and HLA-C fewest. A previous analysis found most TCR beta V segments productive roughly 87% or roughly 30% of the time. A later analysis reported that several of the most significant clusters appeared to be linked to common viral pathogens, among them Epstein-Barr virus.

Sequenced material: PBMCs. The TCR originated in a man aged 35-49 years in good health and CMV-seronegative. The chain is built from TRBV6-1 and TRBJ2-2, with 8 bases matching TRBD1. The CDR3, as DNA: TGTGCCAGCAGATCAGACAGGGGTTGGGAGCTGTTTTTT. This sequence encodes CASRSDRGWELFF.